Listed below are T cell receptor beta chains from one sample, sequenced in a study of control samples from healthy donors and cancer patients. Clones were read by immunoSEQ multiplex PCR, and TCRdb kept only the in-frame ones, dropping some. In the table there are about 80,000 clones, around 83% of which are singletons. The sample consisted of PBMCs. The receptor set was obtained from a man between 60 and 75 years old with head and neck cancer. The conserved cysteine and the conserved F or W are not part of the CDR3 here.

V: TRBV9
CDR3: ASSVGLIQSATNEKLF

V: TRBV21-1
CDR3: ASSKRRRGDRGQQETQY

V: TRBV6-1
CDR3: ASSEVSLGPQKRL

V: TRBV5-1
CDR3: ASSSSAGLYNEQF

V: TRBV27
CDR3: ASSARVNSGNTIY

V: TRBV12-3/TRBV12-4
CDR3: ASSSNRANVLT

V: TRBV2
CDR3: ASSGQGNTEAF

V: TRBV5-4
CDR3: ASSLTRSSGTDYNEQF

V: TRBV5-1
CDR3: ASSLATDSYEQY

V: TRBV19
CDR3: ASSIETSVGLALTGELF

V: TRBV5-1
CDR3: ASSFKETQY

V: TRBV9
CDR3: ASGRSSYNEQF

V: TRBV5-1
CDR3: ASSFTRGRVGTEAF

V: TRBV4-1
CDR3: ASSQGGSNTEAF

V: TRBV7-9
CDR3: ASTRGGSSDGELF

V: TRBV19
CDR3: ASTQGEAGTDTQY

V: TRBV10-2
CDR3: ASLIAGANEQF

V: TRBV11-2
CDR3: ASSSRTFIMDTGELF

V: TRBV5-1
CDR3: ASSLDRANTGELF

V: TRBV5-8
CDR3: ASRRSGELF

V: TRBV2
CDR3: ASSAGRGHYT

V: TRBV7-9
CDR3: ATLERESYNEQF

V: TRBV19
CDR3: ASSIQESGQF

V: TRBV11-3
CDR3: ASSPDIMGPRY

V: TRBV20-1
CDR3: SAISNSIQY

V: TRBV27
CDR3: ASSLRREPSYEQY